This T cell receptor beta chain was identified in a study of cytomegalovirus exposure and HLA in healthy donors. Overall study context: Out of roughly 170 million T cells, an earlier analysis found more than 95 million unique TCR beta sequences in total. Overall study findings and caveats: Versus the approximately 720-donor mean, an Asian-associated ancestry cluster reportedly showed fewer N-insertions in a later analysis.

Both 60 Vbeta primers and 13 Jbeta primers went into the PCR. Profiling relied on immunoSEQ multiplex PCR, and the TCRdb table lists in-frame clones only, not all of them. Counted here are over 130,000 clones, roughly 90% occurring once; the ten biggest clones make up around 0.51%. Worth noting for this clone: Its antigen is not known.

This sequence was found in a woman between 40 and 50 years old in good health and CMV-seronegative. Material: PBMCs.

Here the CDR3 DNA reads TGCAGCGTCGGACAGGTGGATAACACTGAAGCTTTCTTT. As protein: CSVGQVDNTEAFF. The rearrangement uses TRBV29-1 and TRBJ1-1, with 7 bases aligning to TRBD1. Trimming at V came to 6 bases and at J to 2 bases, leaving 6 bases not matched to a gene. The CDR3 runs to 13 residues. CDR1 is SQVTM, CDR2 ANQGSEA, per germline.